The 16 T cell receptor beta chains listed next were all sequenced from one sample in a study of cytomegalovirus exposure and HLA in healthy donors. Both 60 Vbeta primers and 13 Jbeta primers went into the PCR. Libraries were prepared by immunoSEQ multiplex PCR; TCRdb keeps only in-frame clonotypes and omits some of them. Among some 150,000 clones listed, about 64% were seen once. The sample was PBMCs. These receptors came from a woman aged 55-69 years in good health and CMV-seropositive.

The chain recombines TRBV30 with TRBJ2-1, with 9 bases matching TRBD2. The germline V gene has CDR1 GTSNPN and CDR2 SVGIG (reference sequence). The CDR3 is made up of 14 amino acids. Trimming removed 5 bases from V and 5 bases from J; junction bases left unmatched: 7. This CDR3 is CAWVSGRLDNEQFF. Written as DNA, the CDR3 is TGTGCCTGGGTTAGCGGGAGATTGGACAATGAGCAGTTCTTC.

J is TRBJ1-3 and V is TRBV28; D is uncertain. Germline V gene lookup returns CDR1 MDHEN and CDR2 SYDVKM. The V end lost 8 bases, the J end lost 1 base, and 9 bases lay between the germline ends. The CDR3 is made up of 13 amino acids. CDR3 sequence reads: CASCHRSGNTIYF. Written as DNA, the CDR3 is TGTGCCAGCTGTCACAGATCTGGAAACACCATATATTTT.

The gene calls are TRBV7-8 and TRBJ1-5; unclear D gene. Germline CDR1 is SGHVS and CDR2 is FQNEAQ. The length of the CDR3 is 15 residues. Deletions cut 6 bases from V and 0 bases from J, with 12 bases between. Here the CDR3 DNA reads TGTGCCAGCAGACGAGGAGCGTTTAGCAATCAGCCCCAGCATTTT. Its protein product is CASRRGAFSNQPQHF.

The chain has TRBV16 and TRBJ1-1; 10 positions agree with TRBD1. V gave up 2 bases and J gave up 0 bases; unmatched junction bases: 0. CDR1 KGHSY and CDR2 FQNENV come from the germline V gene. CDR3 length equals 15 residues. CDR3 residues: CASSQDRGLNTEAFF. DNA for the CDR3: TGTGCCAGCAGCCAAGACAGGGGGCTGAACACTGAAGCTTTCTTT.

The J gene is TRBJ1-2, the V gene TRBV21-1; the tabulated D call, TRBD1, remains unverified against the DNA. TRBV21-1 is termed a pseudogene. This CDR3 spans 15 amino acids. The CDR3 DNA reads TGTGCCAGCAGCAAATCCGGACAGAAAAAGAGAGGCTACACCTTC. Its protein is CASSKSGQKKRGYTF.

This chain uses TRBV5-1 with TRBJ2-1; TRBD2 matches 13 bases. This CDR3 comprises 16 residues. With 4 bases clipped from V and 5 bases from J, the junction kept 6 bases outside the gene matches. CDR1 and CDR2 from the germline V gene are SGHRS and YFSETQ. The CDR3 DNA reads TGCGCCAGCAGCGGGGAACTAGCGGGAGGGGACAATGAGCAGTTCTTC. Encoded protein: CASSGELAGGDNEQFF.

This chain joins TRBV4-3 and TRBJ2-3; perhaps TRBD2 as D (6 bases). Trimming removed 4 bases from V and 1 base from J, with 9 bases in between. Germline V lookup: CDR1 LGHNA, CDR2 YSLEER. This CDR3 has 14 amino acids. In DNA, the CDR3 is TGCGCCAGCAGCCGGGGACTCCGCACAGATACGCAGTATTTT. This translates into CASSRGLRTDTQYF.

The chain is built from TRBV28 and TRBJ2-1; the match to TRBD2 covers 10 bases. The J segment lost 9 bases and the V segment lost 3 bases, leaving 8 bases of the junction unmatched. Germline loops: CDR1 MDHEN, CDR2 SYDVKM. There are 15 residues in the CDR3. The CDR3 DNA reads as TGTGCCAGCAGTTTTCTAGCGGGAGAAAGTGGTGAGCAGTTCTTC. Its translation is CASSFLAGESGEQFF.

This CDR3 is CASSLGQGGGNTIYF. The CDR3 DNA sequence: TGTGCCAGCAGTTTAGGACAGGGAGGAGGAAACACCATATATTTT. The chain couples TRBV27 to TRBJ1-3, with 8 bases aligning to TRBD1. Trimming removed 2 bases from V and 4 bases from J; junction bases left unmatched: 4. This CDR3 comprises 15 residues. Germline-derived CDR1 and CDR2 are MNHEY and SMNVEV (reference sequence).

The chain employs TRBV19 and TRBJ1-5, with TRBD1 as a possible D gene (5 bases). Trimming took 1 base from V and 0 from J, leaving 10 bases between them. Per germline, CDR1 LNHDA and CDR2 SQIVND (reference sequence). This CDR3 comprises 16 residues. The CDR3 is CASSIGTSNSNQPQHF. CDR3 DNA sequence: TGTGCCAGTAGTATAGGGACAAGTAATAGCAATCAGCCCCAGCATTTT.

The chain is built from TRBV28 and TRBJ1-6; TRBD1 aligns across 8 bases. The V gene's germline CDR1 is MDHEN and CDR2 SYDVKM. CDR3 length: 15 residues. V gave up 11 bases and J gave up 6 bases; unmatched junction bases: 12. The CDR3 protein is CAGQGLSPSNSPLHF. CDR3 nucleotide sequence: TGTGCCGGACAGGGACTCTCCCCTTCTAATTCACCCCTCCACTTT. Full variable domain (missing parts from reference TRBV28 and TRBJ1-6): DVKVTQSSRYLVKRTGEKVFLECVQDMDHENMFWYRQDPGLGLRLIYFSYDVKMKEKGDIPEGYSVSREKKERFSLILESASTNQTSMYLCAGQGLSPSNSPLHFGNGTRLTVT.

This clone has more than one count but fewer than ten. The genes are TRBV19 and TRBJ2-3, with TRBD2 matching over 7 bases. Trimming cost V 3 bases and J 5 bases; bases outside gene matches: 8. The CDR3 has 15 amino acids. In germline, CDR1 is LNHDA, CDR2 SQIVND (reference sequence). Here the CDR3 DNA reads TGTGCCAGTAGTATTTTTGCGGGAGTTGTAGATACGCAGTATTTT. This sequence encodes CASSIFAGVVDTQYF.

This clone was picked up one time. The chain uses TRBV7-9 and TRBJ2-5, with TRBD1 as a possible D gene (7 bases). V gave up 0 bases and J gave up 4 bases, with 15 bases separating them. Germline CDR1 SEHNR, CDR2 FQNEAQ (reference sequence). The CDR3 is 16 amino acids. Here the CDR3 DNA reads TGTGCCAGCAGCTTAGCTTGGCAGGGGGAGGTAGAGACCCAGTACTTC. Protein: CASSLAWQGEVETQYF.

The rearrangement joins TRBV30 to TRBJ2-2; D gene unclear. Trimming shortened V by 4 bases and J by 7 bases, and 7 bases separated the two germline ends. The CDR3 is 11 amino acids. Germline values: CDR1 GTSNPN, CDR2 SVGIG (reference sequence). The CDR3 DNA follows: TGTGCCTGGACCTCGGTCGGGGAGCTGTTTTTT. Protein sequence: CAWTSVGELFF.

The V call is TRBV9, the J call TRBJ1-2; possibly TRBD1 for D (5 bases). This CDR3 has 13 residues. Trimming removed 5 bases at V and 4 bases at J, with 12 bases between. Germline loops: CDR1 SGDLS, CDR2 YYNGEE. As DNA, the CDR3 is TGTGCCAGCAGTCTCAGCGGGGGCTATGGCTACACCTTC. Translated: CASSLSGGYGYTF.

V gene TRBV19 combines with J gene TRBJ1-1; 12 nucleotides line up with TRBD1. CDR3 size: 16 residues. Germline CDR1 is LNHDA and CDR2 is SQIVND (reference sequence). Germline trimming cut 6 bases from V and 2 bases from J; bases unmatched to any gene: 7. CDR3 in DNA: TGTGCCAGTAGGAGTGGGACAGGGGGCTTAAACACTGAAGCTTTCTTT. Its protein is CASRSGTGGLNTEAFF.